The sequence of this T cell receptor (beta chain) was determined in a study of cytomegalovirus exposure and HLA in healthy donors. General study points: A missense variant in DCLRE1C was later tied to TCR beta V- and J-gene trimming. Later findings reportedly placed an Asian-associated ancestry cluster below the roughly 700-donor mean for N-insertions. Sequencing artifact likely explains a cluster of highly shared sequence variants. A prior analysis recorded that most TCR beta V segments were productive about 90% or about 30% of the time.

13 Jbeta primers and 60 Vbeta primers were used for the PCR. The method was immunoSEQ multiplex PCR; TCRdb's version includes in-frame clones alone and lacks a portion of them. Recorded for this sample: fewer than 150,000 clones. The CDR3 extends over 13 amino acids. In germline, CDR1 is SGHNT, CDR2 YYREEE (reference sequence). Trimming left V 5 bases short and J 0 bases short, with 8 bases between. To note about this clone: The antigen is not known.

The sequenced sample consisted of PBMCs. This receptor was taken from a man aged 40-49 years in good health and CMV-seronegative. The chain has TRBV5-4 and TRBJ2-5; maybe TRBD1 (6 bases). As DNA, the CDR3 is TGTGCCAGCAGTGGACAGTACCAAGAGACCCAGTACTTC. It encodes CASSGQYQETQYF.